This record looks at one TCR beta chain sequence and its context. The data were obtained in a study of shared clonotypes between healthy human individuals. The table came from immunoSEQ multiplex PCR; TCRdb's copy has only in-frame clones and leaves some out. The sample lists 2 million to 2.5 million clones, more than 85% seen once, with 0.39% in the top ten. V shed 4 bases and J shed 10 bases, with 20 bases lying between them. There are 15 residues in the CDR3. The germline V gene encodes CDR1 MDHEN and CDR2 SYDVKM. The chain uses TRBV28 and TRBJ2-1; D possibly corresponds to TRBD1 (6 bases). The receptor was isolated from a man between 18 and 29 years old in good health. Some clones in this sample may be carry-over from other donors' samples. The sample taken for sequencing was naive CD4+ T cells from PBMCs. As for subset: CD45RA+ positively selected. The CDR3 region has the DNA TGTGCCAGCAGTTCCGGGACAACGTCCTACAGGGAGCAGTTCTTC. It translates to CASSSGTTSYREQFF.